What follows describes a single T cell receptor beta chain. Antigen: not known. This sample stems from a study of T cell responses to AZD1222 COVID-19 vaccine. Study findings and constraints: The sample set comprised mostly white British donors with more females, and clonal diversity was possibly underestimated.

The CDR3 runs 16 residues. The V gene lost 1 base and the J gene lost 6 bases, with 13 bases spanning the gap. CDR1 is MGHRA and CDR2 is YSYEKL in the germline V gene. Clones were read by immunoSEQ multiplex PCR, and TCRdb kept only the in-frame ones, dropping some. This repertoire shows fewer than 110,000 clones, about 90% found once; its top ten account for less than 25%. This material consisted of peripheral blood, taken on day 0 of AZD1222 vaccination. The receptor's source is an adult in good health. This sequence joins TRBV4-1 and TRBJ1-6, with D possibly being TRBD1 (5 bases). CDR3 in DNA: TGCGCCAGCAGCCAAGTGGGGGGGGTGCCTAATTCACCCCTCCACTTT. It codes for CASSQVGGVPNSPLHF.